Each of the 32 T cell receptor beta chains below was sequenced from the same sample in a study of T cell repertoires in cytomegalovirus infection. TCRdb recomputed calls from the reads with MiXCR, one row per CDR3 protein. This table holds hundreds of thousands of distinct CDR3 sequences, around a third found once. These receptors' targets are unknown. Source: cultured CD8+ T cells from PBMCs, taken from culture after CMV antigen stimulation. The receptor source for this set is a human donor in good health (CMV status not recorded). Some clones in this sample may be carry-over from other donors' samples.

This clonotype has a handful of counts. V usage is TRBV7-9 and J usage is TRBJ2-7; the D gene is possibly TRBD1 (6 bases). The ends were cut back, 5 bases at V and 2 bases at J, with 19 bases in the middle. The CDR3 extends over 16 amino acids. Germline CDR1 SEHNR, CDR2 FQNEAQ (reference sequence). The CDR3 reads CASSSGQIELAYEQYF. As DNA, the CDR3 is TGTGCCAGCAGCAGCGGACAGATTGAGTTGGCCTACGAGCAGTACTTC.

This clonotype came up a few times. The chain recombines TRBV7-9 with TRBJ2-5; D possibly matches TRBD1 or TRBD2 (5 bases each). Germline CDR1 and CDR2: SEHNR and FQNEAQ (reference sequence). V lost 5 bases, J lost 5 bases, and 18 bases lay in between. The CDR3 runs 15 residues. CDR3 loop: CASSLGTDYRETQYF. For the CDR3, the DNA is TGTGCCAGCAGCCTCGGGACCGACTATCGGGAGACCCAGTACTTC.

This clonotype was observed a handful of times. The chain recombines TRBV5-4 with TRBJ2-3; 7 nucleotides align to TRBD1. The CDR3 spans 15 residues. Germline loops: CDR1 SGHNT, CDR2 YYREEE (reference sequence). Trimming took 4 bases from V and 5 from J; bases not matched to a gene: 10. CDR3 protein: CASSQRDRDRDTQYF. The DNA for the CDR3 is TGTGCCAGCAGCCAAAGAGACCGGGACAGAGATACGCAGTATTTT.

CDR3 nucleotide sequence: TGTGCCACCAGTGAACCCGGGACTAATCGTGAGCAGTTCTTC. Its translation is CATSEPGTNREQFF. V gene TRBV24-1 combines with J gene TRBJ2-1; 7 nucleotides align to TRBD2. CDR3 length equals 14 residues. The germline CDR1 and CDR2 sequences are KGHDR and SFDVKD. V was clipped by 4 bases and J by 9 bases; unmatched bases: 8.

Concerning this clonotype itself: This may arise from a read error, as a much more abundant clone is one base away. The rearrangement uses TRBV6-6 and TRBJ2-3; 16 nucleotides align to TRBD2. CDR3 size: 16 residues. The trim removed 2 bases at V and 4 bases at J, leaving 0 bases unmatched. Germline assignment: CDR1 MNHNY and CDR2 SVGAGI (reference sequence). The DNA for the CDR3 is TGTGCCAGCAGTTACGGGACTAGCGGGGGGGCAGATACGCAGTATTTT. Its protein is CASSYGTSGGADTQYF.

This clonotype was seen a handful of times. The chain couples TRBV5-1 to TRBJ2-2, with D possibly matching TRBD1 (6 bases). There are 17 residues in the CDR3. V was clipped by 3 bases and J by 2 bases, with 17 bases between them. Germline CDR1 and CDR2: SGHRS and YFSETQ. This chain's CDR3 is CASSSSGDPFNTGELFF. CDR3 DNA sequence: TGCGCCAGCAGCTCCTCAGGGGATCCCTTCAACACCGGGGAGCTGTTTTTT.

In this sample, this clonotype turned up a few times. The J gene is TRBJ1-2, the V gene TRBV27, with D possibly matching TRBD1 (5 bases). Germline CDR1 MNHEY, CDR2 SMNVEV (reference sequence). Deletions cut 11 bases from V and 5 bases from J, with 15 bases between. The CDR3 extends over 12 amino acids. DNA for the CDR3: TGTGCCGGGCTAGACAGAGATTATGGCTACACCTTC. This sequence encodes CAGLDRDYGYTF.

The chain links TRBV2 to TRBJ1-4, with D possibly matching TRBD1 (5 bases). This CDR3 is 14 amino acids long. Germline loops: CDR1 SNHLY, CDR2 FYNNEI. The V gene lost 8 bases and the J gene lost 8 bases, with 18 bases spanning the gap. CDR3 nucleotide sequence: TGTGCCAGCGGAAGCAGGGTGAGGAGGGAAAAACTGTTTTTT. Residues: CASGSRVRREKLFF. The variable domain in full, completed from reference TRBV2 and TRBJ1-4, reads EPEVTQTPSHQVTQMGQEVILRCVPISNHLYFYWYRQILGQKVEFLVSFYNNEISEKSEIFDDQFSVERPDGSNFTLKIRSTKLEDSAMYFCASGSRVRREKLFFGSGTQLSVL.

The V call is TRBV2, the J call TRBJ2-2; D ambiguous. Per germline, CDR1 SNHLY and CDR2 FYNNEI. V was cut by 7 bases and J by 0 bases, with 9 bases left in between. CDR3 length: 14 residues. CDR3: CASTKPPNTGELFF. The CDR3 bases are TGTGCCAGCACCAAACCACCGAACACCGGGGAGCTGTTTTTT.

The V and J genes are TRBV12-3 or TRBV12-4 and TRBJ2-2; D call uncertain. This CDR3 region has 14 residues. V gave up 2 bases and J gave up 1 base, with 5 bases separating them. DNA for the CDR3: TGTGCCAGCAGTTTAACGGAGAACACCGGGGAGCTGTTTTTT. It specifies CASSLTENTGELFF.

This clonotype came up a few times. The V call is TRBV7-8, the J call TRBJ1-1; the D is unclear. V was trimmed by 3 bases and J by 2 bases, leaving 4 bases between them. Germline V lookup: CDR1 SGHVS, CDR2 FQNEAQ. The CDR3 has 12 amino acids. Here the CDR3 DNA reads TGTGCCAGCAGCTTTTACAACACTGAAGCTTTCTTT. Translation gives CASSFYNTEAFF. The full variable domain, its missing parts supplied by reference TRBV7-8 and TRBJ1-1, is GAGVSQSPRYKVAKRGQDVALRCDPISGHVSLFWYQQALGQGPEFLTYFQNEAQLDKSGLPSDRFFAERPEGSVSTLKIQRTQQEDSAVYLCASSFYNTEAFFGQGTRLTVV.

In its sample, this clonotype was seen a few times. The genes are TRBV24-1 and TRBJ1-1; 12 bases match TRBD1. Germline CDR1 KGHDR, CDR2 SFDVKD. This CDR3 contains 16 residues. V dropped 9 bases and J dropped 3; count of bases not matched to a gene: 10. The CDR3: CATSPGTGGAYTEAFF. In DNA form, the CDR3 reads TGTGCCACCTCCCCCGGGACAGGGGGCGCCTACACTGAAGCTTTCTTT.

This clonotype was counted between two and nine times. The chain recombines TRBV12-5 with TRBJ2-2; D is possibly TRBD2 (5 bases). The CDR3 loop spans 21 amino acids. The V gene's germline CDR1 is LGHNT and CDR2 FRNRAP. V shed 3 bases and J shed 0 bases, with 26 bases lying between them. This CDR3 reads CASGFATEVVVRPPNTGELFF. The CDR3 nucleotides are TGTGCTAGTGGTTTTGCGACGGAGGTGGTCGTCCGGCCCCCGAACACCGGGGAGCTGTTTTTT. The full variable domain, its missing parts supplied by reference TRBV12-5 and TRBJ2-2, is DARVTQTPRHKVTEMGQEVTMRCQPILGHNTVFWYRQTMMQGLELLAYFRNRAPLDDSGMPKDRFSAEMPDATLATLKIQPSEPRDSAVYFCASGFATEVVVRPPNTGELFFGEGSRLTVL.

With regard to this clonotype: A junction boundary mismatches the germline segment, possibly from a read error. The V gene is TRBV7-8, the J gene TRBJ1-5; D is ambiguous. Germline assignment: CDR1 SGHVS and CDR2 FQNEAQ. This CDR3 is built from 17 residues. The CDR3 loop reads CASSSDKRGYSNQTQHF. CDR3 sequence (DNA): TGTGCCAGCAGCTCCGACAAGAGAGGATATAGCAATCAGACCCAGCATTTT.

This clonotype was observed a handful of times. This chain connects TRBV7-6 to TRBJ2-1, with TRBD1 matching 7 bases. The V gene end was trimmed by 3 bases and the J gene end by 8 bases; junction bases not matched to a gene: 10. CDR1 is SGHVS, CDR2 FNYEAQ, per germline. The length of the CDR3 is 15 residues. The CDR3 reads CASSFDLQGIDEQFF. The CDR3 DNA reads TGTGCCAGCAGCTTCGACCTACAGGGGATAGATGAGCAGTTCTTC.

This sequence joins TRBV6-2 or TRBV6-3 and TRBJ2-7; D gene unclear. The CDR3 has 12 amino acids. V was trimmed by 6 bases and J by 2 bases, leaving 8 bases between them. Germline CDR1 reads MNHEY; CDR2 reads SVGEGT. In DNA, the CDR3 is TGTGCCAGCAGGGCAGTGGCCTACGAGCAGTACTTC. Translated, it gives CASRAVAYEQYF.

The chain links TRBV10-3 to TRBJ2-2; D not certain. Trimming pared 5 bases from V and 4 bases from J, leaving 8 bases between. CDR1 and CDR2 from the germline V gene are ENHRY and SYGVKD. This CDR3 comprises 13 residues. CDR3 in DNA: TGTGCCATCAGTAGGGCCGGCACCGGGGAGCTGTTTTTT. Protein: CAISRAGTGELFF.

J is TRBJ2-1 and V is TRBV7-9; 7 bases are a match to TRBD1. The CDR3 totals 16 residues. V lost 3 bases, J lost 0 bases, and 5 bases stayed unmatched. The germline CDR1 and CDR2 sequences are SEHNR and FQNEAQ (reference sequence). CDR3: CASSLSGTVSYNEQFF. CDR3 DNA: TGTGCCAGCAGCTTGTCCGGGACAGTCTCCTACAATGAGCAGTTCTTC. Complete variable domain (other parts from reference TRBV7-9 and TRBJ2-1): DTGVSQNPRHKITKRGQNVTFRCDPISEHNRLYWYRQTLGQGPEFLTYFQNEAQLEKSRLLSDRFSAERPKGSFSTLEIQRTEQGDSAMYLCASSLSGTVSYNEQFFGPGTRLTVL.

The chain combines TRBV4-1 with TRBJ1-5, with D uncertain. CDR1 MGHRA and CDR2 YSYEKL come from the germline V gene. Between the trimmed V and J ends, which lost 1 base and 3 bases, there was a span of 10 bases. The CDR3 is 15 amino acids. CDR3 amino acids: CASSQVRDLNQPQHF. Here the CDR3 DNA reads TGCGCCAGCAGCCAAGTACGGGATCTCAATCAGCCCCAGCATTTT.

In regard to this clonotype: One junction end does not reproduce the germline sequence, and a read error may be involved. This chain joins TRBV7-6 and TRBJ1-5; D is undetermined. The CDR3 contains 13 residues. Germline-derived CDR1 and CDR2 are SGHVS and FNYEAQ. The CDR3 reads CASSFDPNQRQHF. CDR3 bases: TGTGCCAGCAGCTTTGACCCTAATCAGCGCCAGCATTTT.

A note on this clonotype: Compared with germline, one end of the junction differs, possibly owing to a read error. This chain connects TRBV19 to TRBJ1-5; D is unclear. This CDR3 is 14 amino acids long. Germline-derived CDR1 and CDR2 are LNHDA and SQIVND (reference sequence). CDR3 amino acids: CVSRSGSWNQPQHF. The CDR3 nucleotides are TGTGTCAGTAGGTCCGGGAGTTGGAATCAGCCCCAGCATTTT.

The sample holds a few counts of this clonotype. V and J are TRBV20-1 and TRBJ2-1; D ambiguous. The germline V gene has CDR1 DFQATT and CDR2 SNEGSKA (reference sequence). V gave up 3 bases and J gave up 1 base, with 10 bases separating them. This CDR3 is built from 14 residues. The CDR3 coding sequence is TGCAGTGCTAGCATAGGGCGGTCCTACAATGAGCAGTTCTTC. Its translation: CSASIGRSYNEQFF.

CDR3 in amino acids: CASSLRLNSGNTIYF. Written as DNA, the CDR3 is TGTGCCAGCAGCTTGAGGCTGAACTCTGGAAACACCATATATTTT. The chain couples TRBV5-5 to TRBJ1-3; no reliable D call. The CDR3 totals 15 residues. CDR1 SGHKS and CDR2 YYEKEE come from the germline V gene (reference sequence). V shed 1 base and J shed 0 bases, with 8 bases lying between them.

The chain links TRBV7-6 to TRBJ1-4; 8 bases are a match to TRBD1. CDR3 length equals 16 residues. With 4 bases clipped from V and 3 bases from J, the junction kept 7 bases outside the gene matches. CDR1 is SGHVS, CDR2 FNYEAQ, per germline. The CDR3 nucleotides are TGTGCCAGCAGCTCGCGGACAGGGAACCCTAATGAAAAACTGTTTTTT. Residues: CASSSRTGNPNEKLFF.

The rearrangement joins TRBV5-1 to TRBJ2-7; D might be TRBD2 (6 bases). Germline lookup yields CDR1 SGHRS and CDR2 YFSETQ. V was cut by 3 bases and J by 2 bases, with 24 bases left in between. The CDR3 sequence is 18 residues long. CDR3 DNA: TGCGCCAGCAGCTCATCCTTCAGGGAGCGGAGGGACCCCTACGAGCAGTACTTC. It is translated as CASSSSFRERRDPYEQYF.

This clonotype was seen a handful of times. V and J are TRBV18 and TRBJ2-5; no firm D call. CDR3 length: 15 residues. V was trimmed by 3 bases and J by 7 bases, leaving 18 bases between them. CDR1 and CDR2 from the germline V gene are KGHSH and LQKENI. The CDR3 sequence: CASSPRSWEPGTQYF. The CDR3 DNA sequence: TGTGCCAGCTCACCTCGTTCGTGGGAACCGGGGACCCAGTACTTC.

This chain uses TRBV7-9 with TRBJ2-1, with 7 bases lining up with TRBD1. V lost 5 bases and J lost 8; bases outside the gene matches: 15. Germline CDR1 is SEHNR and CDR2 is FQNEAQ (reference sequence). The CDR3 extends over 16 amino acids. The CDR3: CASSPDRAGGVYEQFF. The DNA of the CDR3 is TGTGCCAGCAGCCCCGATCGGGCAGGGGGAGTCTATGAGCAGTTCTTC.

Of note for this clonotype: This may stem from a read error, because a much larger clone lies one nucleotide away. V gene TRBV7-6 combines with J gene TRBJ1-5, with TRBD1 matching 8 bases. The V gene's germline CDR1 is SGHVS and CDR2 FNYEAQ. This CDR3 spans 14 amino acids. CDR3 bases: TGTGCCAGCAGTCAAGACAGGGGCAATCAGCCCCAGCTTTTT. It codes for CASSQDRGNQPQLF.

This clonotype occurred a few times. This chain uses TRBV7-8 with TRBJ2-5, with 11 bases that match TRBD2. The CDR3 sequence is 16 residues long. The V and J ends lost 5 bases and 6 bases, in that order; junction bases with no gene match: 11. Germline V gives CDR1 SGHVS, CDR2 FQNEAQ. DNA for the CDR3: TGTGCCAGCAGCCCCCGGGGTAGCGGGGGGGTAAAGACCCAGTACTTC. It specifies CASSPRGSGGVKTQYF.

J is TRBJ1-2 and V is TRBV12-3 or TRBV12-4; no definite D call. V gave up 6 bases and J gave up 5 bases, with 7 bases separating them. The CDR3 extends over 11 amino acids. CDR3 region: CASRARYGYTF. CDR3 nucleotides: TGTGCCAGCAGGGCCCGATATGGCTACACCTTC.

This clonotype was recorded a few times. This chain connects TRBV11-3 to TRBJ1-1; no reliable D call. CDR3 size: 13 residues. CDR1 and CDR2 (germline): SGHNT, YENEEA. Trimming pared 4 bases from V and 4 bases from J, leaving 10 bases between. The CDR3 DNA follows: TGTGCCAGCAGCTCGACAAGGTTCACTGAAGCTTTCTTT. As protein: CASSSTRFTEAFF.

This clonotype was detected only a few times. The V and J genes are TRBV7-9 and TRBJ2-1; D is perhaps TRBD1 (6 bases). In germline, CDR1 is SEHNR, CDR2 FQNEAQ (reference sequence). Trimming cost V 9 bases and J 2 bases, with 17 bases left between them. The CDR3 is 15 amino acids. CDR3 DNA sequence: TGTGCCAGTAAAGACAGGTCAGATCCCTACAATGAGCAGTTCTTC. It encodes CASKDRSDPYNEQFF.